The sequence of this TCR beta chain was determined in a study of neurological immune-mediated disorders. TCRdb re-called the 5' RACE reads through MiXCR, storing one row per CDR3 protein. The data hold around 94,000 distinct CDR3 sequences, with about 3.8% observed a single time. This clonotype was counted ten times or more. The sequence was collected from a woman aged 18-29 years with multiple sclerosis. The sequenced sample consisted of PBMCs.

For the CDR3, the DNA is TGTGCCAGCAGCCTTGCCGGGGGTAGTCGGAACTATGGCTACACCTTC. This sequence encodes CASSLAGGSRNYGYTF. This chain joins TRBV12-3 or TRBV12-4 and TRBJ1-2, with D maybe TRBD1 (5 bases). V was trimmed by 6 bases and J by 2 bases, leaving 19 bases between them. This CDR3 is built from 16 residues.